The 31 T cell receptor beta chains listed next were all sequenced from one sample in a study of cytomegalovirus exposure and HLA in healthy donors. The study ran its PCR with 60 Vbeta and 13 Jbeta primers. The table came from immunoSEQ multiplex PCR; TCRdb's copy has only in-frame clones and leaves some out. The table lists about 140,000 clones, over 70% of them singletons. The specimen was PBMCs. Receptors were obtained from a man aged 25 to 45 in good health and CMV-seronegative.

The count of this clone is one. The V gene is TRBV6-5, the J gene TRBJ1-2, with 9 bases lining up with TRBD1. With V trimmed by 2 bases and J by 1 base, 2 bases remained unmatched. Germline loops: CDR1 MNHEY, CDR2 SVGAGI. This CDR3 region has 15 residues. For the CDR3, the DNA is TGTGCCAGCAGTTACGGGGGACAGGGTAACTATGGCTACACCTTC. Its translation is CASSYGGQGNYGYTF.

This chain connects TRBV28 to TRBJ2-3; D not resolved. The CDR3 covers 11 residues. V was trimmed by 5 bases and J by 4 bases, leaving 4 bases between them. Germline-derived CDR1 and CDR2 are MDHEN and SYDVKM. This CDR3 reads CASSRADTQYF. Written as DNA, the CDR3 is TGTGCCAGCAGTCGGGCAGATACGCAGTATTTT.

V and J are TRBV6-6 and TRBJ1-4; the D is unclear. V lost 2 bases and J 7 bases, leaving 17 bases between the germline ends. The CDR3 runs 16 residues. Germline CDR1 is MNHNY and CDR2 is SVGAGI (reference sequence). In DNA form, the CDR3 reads TGTGCCAGCAGTTACCCTAGCCATCACGCTGGTGAAAAACTGTTTTTT. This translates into CASSYPSHHAGEKLFF.

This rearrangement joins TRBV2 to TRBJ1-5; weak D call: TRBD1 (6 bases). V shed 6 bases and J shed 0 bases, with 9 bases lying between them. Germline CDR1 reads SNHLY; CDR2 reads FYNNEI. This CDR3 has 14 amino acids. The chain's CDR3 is CASRRTASNQPQHF. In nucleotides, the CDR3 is TGTGCCAGCAGAAGGACAGCTAGCAATCAGCCCCAGCATTTT. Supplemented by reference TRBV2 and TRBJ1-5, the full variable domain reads EPEVTQTPSHQVTQMGQEVILRCVPISNHLYFYWYRQILGQKVEFLVSFYNNEISEKSEIFDDQFSVERPDGSNFTLKIRSTKLEDSAMYFCASRRTASNQPQHFGDGTRLSIL.

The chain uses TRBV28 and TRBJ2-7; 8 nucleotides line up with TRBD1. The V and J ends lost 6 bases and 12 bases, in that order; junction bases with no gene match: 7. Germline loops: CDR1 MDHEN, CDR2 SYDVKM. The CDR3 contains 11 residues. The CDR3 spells CASRPRTGLYF. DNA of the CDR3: TGTGCCAGCAGGCCTCGGACAGGGTTGTACTTC.

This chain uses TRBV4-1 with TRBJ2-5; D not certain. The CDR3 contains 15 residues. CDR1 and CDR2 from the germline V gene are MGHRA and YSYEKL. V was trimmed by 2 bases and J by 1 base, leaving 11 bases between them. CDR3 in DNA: TGCGCCAGCAGCCAACGGTCCTCTCGCCAAGAGACCCAGTACTTC. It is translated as CASSQRSSRQETQYF.

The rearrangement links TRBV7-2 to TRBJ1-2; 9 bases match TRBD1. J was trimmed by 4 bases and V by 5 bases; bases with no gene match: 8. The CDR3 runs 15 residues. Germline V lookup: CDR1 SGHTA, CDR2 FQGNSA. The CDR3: CASSRTGGDLYGYTF. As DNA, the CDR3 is TGTGCCAGCAGCCGTACAGGGGGCGACCTCTATGGCTACACCTTC.

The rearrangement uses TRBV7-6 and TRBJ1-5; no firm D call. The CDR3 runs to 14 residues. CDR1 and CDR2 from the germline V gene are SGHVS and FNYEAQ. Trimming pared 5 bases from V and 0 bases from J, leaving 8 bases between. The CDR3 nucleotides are TGTGCCAGCAGCCCCGGGGATAGCAATCAGCCCCAGCATTTT. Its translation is CASSPGDSNQPQHF.

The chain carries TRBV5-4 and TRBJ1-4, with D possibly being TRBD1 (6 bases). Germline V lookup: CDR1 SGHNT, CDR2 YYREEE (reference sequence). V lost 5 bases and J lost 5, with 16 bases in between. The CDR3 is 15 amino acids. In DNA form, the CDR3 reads TGTGCCAGCAGTCGCGGGGGGGCGACGAATGAAAAACTGTTTTTT. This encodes CASSRGGATNEKLFF.

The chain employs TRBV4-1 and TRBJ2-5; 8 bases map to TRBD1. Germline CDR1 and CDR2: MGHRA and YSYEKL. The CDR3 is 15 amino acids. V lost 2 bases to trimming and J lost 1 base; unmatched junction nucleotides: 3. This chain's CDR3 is CASSQRGTGQETQYF. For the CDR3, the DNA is TGCGCCAGCAGCCAAAGAGGGACAGGCCAAGAGACCCAGTACTTC.

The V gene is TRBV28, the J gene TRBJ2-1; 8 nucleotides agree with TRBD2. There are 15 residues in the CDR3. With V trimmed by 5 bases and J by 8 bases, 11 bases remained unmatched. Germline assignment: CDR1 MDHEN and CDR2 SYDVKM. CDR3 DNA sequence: TGTGCCAGCAGTCCGGGACTAGGGGGGCGCGATGAGCAGTTCTTC. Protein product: CASSPGLGGRDEQFF.

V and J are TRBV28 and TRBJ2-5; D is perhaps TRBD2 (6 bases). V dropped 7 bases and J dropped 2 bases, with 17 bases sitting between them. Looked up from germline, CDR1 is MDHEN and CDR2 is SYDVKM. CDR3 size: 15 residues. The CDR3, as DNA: TGTGCCAGCATCTTGGCCCTAGCGCCACAAGAGACCCAGTACTTC. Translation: CASILALAPQETQYF.

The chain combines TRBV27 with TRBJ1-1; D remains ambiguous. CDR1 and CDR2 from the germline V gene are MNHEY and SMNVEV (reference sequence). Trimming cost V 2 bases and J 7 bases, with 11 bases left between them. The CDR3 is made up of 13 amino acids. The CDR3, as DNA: TGTGCCAGCAGTTTACATGAGCGGAATGAAGCTTTCTTT. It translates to CASSLHERNEAFF.

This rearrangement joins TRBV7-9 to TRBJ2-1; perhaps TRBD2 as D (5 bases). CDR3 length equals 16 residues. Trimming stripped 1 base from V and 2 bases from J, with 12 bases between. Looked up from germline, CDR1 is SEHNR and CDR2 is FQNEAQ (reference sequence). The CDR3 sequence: CASSLGRGLAYNEQFF. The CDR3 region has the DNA TGTGCCAGCAGCTTAGGTCGGGGTCTGGCCTACAATGAGCAGTTCTTC.

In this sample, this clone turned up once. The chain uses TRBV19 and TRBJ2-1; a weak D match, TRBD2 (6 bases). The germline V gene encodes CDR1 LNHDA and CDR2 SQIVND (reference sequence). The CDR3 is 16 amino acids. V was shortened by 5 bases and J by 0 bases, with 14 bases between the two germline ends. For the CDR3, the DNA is TGTGCCAGTAGTGCGACTAGGGGTAGCTCCTACAATGAGCAGTTCTTC. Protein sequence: CASSATRGSSYNEQFF.

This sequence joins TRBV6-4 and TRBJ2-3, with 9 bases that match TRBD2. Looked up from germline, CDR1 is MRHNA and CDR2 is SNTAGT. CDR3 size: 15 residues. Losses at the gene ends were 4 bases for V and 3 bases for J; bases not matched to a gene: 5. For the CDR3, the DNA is TGTGCCAGCAGTGCCGTAGCGGGAGCAACAGATACGCAGTATTTT. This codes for CASSAVAGATDTQYF.

The CDR3 nucleotides are TGTGCCCAAAGTAGCGGGAGGGCTAGCGGCAATGAGCAGTTCTTC. Translation: CAQSSGRASGNEQFF. The chain couples TRBV30 to TRBJ2-1; TRBD2 matches at 11 bases. Looked up from germline, CDR1 is GTSNPN and CDR2 is SVGIG (reference sequence). The CDR3 runs 15 residues. V was clipped by 8 bases and J by 6 bases; unmatched bases: 12.

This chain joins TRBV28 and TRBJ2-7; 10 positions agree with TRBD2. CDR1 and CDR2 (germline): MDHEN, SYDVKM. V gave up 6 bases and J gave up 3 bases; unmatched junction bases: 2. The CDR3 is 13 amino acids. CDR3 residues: CASRLAGHYEQYF. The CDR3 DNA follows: TGTGCCAGCAGACTAGCGGGACACTACGAGCAGTACTTC. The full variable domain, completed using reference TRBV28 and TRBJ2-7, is DVKVTQSSRYLVKRTGEKVFLECVQDMDHENMFWYRQDPGLGLRLIYFSYDVKMKEKGDIPEGYSVSREKKERFSLILESASTNQTSMYLCASRLAGHYEQYFGPGTRLTVT.

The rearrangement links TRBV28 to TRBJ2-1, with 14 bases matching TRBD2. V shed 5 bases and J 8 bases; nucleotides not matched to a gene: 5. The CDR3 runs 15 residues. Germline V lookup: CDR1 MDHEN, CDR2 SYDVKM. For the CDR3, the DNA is TGTGCCAGCAGTCTCGGACTAGCGGGAGGATATGAGCAGTTCTTC. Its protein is CASSLGLAGGYEQFF.

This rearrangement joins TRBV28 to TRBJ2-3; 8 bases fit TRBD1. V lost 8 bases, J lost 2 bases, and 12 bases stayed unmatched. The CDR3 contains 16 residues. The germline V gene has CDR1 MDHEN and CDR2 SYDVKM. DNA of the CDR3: TGTGCCAGCCATAGCATACCAGGGGGCCTCACAGATACGCAGTATTTT. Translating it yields CASHSIPGGLTDTQYF.

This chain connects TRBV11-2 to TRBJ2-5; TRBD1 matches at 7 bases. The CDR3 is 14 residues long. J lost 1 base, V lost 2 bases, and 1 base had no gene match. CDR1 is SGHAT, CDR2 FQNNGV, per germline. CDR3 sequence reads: CASSLNRGQETQYF. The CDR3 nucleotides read TGTGCCAGCAGCTTAAACAGGGGCCAAGAGACCCAGTACTTC.

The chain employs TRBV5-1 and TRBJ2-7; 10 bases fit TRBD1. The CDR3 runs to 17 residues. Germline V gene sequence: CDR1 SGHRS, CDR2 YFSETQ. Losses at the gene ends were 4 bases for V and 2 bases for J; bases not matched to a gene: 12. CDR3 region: CASSRGQGRIVTYEQYF. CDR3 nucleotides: TGCGCCAGCAGCCGGGGACAGGGGCGTATTGTTACCTACGAGCAGTACTTC.

This CDR3 reads CASSSTGFQPQHF. In DNA form, the CDR3 reads TGTGCCAGCAGTTCGACAGGTTTCCAGCCCCAGCATTTT. The chain couples TRBV6-5 to TRBJ1-5, with D possibly being TRBD1 (6 bases). V lost 4 bases and J lost 7, with 11 bases in between. The CDR3 contains 13 residues. Germline CDR1 and CDR2: MNHEY and SVGAGI.

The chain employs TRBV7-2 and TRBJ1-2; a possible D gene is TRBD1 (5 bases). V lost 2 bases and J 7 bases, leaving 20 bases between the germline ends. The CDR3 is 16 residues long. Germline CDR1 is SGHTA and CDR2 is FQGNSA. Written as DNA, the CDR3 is TGTGCCAGCAGCTTATTAGCGGCGGGCCAGGGTGCTGGCTACACCTTC. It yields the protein CASSLLAAGQGAGYTF.

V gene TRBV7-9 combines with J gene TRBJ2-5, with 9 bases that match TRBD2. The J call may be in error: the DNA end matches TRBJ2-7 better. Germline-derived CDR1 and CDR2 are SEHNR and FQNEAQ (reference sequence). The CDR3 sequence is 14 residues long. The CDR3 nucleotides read TGTGCCAGCACCTCGCGGGGGGGGACTTACGAGCAGTACTTC. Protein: CASTSRGGTYEQYF.

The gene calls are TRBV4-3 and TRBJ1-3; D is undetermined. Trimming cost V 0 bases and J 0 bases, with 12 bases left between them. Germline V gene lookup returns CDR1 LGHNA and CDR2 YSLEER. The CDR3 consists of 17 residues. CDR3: CASSQEIQAYSGNTIYF. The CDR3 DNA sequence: TGCGCCAGCAGCCAAGAAATCCAGGCCTACTCTGGAAACACCATATATTTT.

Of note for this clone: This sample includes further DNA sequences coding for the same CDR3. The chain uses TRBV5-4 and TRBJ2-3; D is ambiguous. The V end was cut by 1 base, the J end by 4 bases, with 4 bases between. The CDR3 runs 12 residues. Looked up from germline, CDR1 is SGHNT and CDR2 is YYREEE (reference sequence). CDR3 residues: CASSLPADTQYF. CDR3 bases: TGTGCCAGCAGCTTGCCGGCAGATACGCAGTATTTT.

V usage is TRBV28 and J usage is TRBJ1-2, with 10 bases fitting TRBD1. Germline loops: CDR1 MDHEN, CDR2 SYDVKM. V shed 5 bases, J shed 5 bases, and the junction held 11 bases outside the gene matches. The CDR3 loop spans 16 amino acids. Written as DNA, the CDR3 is TGTGCCAGCAGTGTAACCGGGACAGGGGAAGGGTATGGCTACACCTTC. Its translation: CASSVTGTGEGYGYTF.

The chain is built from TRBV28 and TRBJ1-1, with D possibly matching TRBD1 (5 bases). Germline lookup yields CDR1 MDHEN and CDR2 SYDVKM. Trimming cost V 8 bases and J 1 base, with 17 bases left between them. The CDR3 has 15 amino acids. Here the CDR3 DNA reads TGTGCCAGCCAGAATCCGGGACTTAGGAACACTGAAGCTTTCTTT. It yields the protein CASQNPGLRNTEAFF.

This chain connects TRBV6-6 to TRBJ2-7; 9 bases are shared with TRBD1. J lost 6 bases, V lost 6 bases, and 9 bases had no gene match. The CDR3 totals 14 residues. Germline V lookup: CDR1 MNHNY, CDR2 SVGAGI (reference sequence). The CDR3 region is CASRQEGQGFEQYF. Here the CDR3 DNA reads TGTGCCAGCAGACAGGAGGGACAGGGCTTCGAGCAGTACTTC.

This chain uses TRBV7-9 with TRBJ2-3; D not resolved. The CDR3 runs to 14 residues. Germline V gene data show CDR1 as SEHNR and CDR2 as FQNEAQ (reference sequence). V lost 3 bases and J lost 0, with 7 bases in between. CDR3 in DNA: TGTGCCAGCAGCTTCCCGGAGAGCACAGATACGCAGTATTTT. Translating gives CASSFPESTDTQYF.